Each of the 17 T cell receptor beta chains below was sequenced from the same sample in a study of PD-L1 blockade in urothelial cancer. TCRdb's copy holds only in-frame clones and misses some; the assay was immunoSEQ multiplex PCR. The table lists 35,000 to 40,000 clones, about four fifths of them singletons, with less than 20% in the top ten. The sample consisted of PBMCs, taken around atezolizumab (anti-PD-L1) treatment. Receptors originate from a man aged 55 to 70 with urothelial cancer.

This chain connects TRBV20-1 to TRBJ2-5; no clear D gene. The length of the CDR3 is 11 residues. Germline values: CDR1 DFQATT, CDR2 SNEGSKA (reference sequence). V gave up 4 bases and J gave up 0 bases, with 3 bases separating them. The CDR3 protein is CSATNQETQYF. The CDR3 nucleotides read TGCAGTGCTACCAACCAAGAGACCCAGTACTTC.

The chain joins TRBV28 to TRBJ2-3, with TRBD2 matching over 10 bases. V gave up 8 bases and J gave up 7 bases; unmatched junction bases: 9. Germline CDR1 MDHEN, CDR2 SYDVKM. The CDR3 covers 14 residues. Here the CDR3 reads CASFSGGLMNTQYF. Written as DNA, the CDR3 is TGTGCCAGCTTTAGCGGGGGGTTGATGAATACGCAGTATTTT.

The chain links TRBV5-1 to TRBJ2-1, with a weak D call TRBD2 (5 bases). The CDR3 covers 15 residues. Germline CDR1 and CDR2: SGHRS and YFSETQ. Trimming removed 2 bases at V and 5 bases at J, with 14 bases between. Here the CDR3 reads CASSLAASQDNEQFF. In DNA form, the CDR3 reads TGCGCCAGCAGCTTAGCGGCGAGCCAAGACAATGAGCAGTTCTTC.

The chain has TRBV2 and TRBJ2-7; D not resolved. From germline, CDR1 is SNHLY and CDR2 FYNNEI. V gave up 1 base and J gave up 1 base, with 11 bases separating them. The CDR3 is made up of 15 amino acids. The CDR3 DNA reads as TGTGCCAGCAGTGAAGAGGCAGGCGATTCCTACGAGCAGTACTTC. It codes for CASSEEAGDSYEQYF.

The CDR3 protein is CASRGTGGFKAFF. The CDR3 nucleotides read TGTGCCAGCAGGGGAACAGGGGGCTTTAAAGCTTTCTTT. The gene calls are TRBV28 and TRBJ1-1; 9 positions match TRBD1. The CDR3 is 13 amino acids. V lost 6 bases to trimming and J lost 9 bases; unmatched junction nucleotides: 8. Germline V CDR1 and CDR2: MDHEN, SYDVKM.

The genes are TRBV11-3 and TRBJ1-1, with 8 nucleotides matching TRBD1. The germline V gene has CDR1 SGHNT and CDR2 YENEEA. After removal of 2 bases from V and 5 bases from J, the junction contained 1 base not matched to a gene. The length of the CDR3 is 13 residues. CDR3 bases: TGTGCCAGCAGCTTAACAGGGGGGACTGAAGCTTTCTTT. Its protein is CASSLTGGTEAFF.

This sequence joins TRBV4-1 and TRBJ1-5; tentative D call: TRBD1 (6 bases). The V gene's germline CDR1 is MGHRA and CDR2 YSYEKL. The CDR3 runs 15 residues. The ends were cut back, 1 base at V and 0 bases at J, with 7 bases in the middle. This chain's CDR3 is CASSQGQVSNQPQHF. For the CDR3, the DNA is TGCGCCAGCAGCCAAGGACAGGTTAGCAATCAGCCCCAGCATTTT.

The CDR3 DNA reads as TGTGCCTGGACCGGACAGGGGAAGACCTACGAGCAGTACTTC. Its translation: CAWTGQGKTYEQYF. The rearrangement joins TRBV30 to TRBJ2-7; the match to TRBD1 covers 9 bases. The V and J ends lost 4 bases and 2 bases, in that order; junction bases with no gene match: 6. CDR3 length equals 14 residues. Germline CDR1 reads GTSNPN; CDR2 reads SVGIG (reference sequence).

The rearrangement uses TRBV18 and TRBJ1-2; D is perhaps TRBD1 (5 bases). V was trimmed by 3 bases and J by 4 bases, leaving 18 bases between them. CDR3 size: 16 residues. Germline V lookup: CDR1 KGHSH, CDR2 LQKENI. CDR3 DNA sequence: TGTGCCAGCTCACCGGGACTAGAGGGCTTGGGCTATGGCTACACCTTC. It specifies CASSPGLEGLGYGYTF. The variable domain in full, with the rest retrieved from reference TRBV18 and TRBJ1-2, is NAGVMQNPRHLVRRRGQEARLRCSPMKGHSHVYWYRQLPEEGLKFMVYLQKENIIDESGMPKERFSAEFPKEGPSILRIQQVVRGDSAAYFCASSPGLEGLGYGYTFGSGTRLTVV.

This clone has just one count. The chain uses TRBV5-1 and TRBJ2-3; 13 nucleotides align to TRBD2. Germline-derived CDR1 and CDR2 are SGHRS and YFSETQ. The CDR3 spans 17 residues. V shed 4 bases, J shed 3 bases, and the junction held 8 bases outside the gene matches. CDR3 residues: CASSPGTSGDFTDTQYF. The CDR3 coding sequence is TGCGCCAGCAGCCCTGGGACTAGCGGGGATTTTACAGATACGCAGTATTTT.

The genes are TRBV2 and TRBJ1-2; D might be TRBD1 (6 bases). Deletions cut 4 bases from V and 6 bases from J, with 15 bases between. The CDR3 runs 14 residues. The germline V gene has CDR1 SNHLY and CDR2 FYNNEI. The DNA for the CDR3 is TGTGCCAGCAGTGCGCGGCCAGACAGGAATGGCTACACCTTC. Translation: CASSARPDRNGYTF.

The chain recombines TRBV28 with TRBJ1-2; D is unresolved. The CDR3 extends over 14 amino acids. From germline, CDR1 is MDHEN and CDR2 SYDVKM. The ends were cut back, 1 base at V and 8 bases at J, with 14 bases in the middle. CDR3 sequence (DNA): TGTGCCAGCAGTTTATACCACAAGTTTTCGGGCTACACCTTC. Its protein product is CASSLYHKFSGYTF.

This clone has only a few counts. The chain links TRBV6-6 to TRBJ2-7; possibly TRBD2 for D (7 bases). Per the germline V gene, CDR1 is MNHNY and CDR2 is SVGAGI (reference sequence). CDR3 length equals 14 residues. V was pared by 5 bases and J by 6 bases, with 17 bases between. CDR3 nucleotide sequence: TGTGCCAGCAGTCCCCCCGGGGGGCTGGTCGAGCAGTACTTC. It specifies CASSPPGGLVEQYF.

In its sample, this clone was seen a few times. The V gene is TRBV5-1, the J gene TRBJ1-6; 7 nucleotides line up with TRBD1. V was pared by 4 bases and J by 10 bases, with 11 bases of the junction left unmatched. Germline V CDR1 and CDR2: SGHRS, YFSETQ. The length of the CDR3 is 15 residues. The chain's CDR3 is CASSKRDRDGSPLHF. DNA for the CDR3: TGCGCCAGCAGCAAACGCGACAGGGACGGGTCACCCCTCCACTTT. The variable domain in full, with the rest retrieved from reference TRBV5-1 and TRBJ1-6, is KAGVTQTPRYLIKTRGQQVTLSCSPISGHRSVSWYQQTPGQGLQFLFEYFSETQRNKGNFPGRFSGRQFSNSRSEMNVSTLELGDSALYLCASSKRDRDGSPLHFGNGTRLTVT.

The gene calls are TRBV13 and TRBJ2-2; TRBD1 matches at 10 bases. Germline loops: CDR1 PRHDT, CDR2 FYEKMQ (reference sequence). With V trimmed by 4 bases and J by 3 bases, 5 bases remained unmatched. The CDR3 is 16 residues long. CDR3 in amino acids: CASSYTGTGDTGELFF. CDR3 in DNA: TGTGCCAGCAGCTACACCGGGACAGGGGACACCGGGGAGCTGTTTTTT.

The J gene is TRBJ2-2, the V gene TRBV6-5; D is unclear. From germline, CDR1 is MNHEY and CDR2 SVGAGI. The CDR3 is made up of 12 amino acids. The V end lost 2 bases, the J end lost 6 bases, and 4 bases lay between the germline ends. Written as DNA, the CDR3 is TGTGCCAGCAGTTACCCGGCCGGGGAGCTGTTTTTT. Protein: CASSYPAGELFF.

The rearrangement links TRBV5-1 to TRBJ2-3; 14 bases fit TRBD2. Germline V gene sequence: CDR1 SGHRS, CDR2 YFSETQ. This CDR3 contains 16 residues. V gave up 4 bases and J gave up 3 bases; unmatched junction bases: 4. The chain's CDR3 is CASSTGLAGATDTQYF. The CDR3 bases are TGCGCCAGCAGCACGGGACTAGCGGGGGCGACAGATACGCAGTATTTT.